The clone carrying this T cell receptor (beta chain) has only one observation. The germline V gene encodes CDR1 MGHRA and CDR2 YSYEKL. J lost 9 bases, V lost 1 base, and 7 bases had no gene match. The CDR3 is made up of 16 amino acids. Using immunoSEQ multiplex PCR, the repertoire was profiled, and TCRdb retains in-frame clones only, with some absent. This table holds roughly 12,000 clones, 85% to 95% found once. The entry originates in a study of technical replicates of blood from several donors. The chain employs TRBV4-1 and TRBJ2-1; 12 positions agree with TRBD2. The sequenced material came from PBMCs. This receptor was obtained from a human donor in good health. The CDR3 DNA sequence: TGCGCCAGCAGCCAAGTAGTCCTAGCGGGAGGGGGTGAGCAGTTCTTC. This translates into CASSQVVLAGGGEQFF.